This is a list of T cell receptor beta chains from one sample in a study of T cell responses to AZD1222 COVID-19 vaccine. Profiled with immunoSEQ multiplex PCR; TCRdb holds only in-frame clones, not every one. The sample yields about 150,000 clones, over 90% seen once. Specimen: peripheral blood, collected 28 days after the second AZD1222 dose. These receptors were collected from an adult who received the AZD1222 COVID-19 vaccine. CDR3s include the opening cysteine and the closing phenylalanine or tryptophan. A D gene is named only where the DNA matches it firmly. Some rows mark clone size as missing; the rest say once, few, many or name a class of expanded clone.

TRBD2	.	TRBV27	TRBJ2-3	CASSPRIAGDTQYF	TGTGCCAGCAGTCCTCGGATAGCGGGAGATACGCAGTATTTT
.	.	TRBV5-1	TRBJ2-5	CASSYDRLGDQETQYF	TGCGCCAGCAGTTATGACCGCCTAGGGGACCAAGAGACCCAGTACTTC
.	.	TRBV5-4	TRBJ1-2	CASSLDRQNGYTF	TGTGCCAGCAGCTTGGACAGGCAGAATGGCTACACCTTC
TRBD1	.	TRBV2	TRBJ2-2	CASTRLQGSTGELFF	TGTGCCAGCACCCGACTACAGGGGAGCACCGGGGAGCTGTTTTTT
.	.	TRBV7-8	TRBJ2-2	CASSSGTLNTGELFF	TGTGCCAGCAGCTCCGGGACTCTGAACACCGGGGAGCTGTTTTTT
.	.	TRBV27	TRBJ1-1	CASRDLRLGEAFF	TGTGCCAGCAGAGATCTTCGGTTGGGTGAAGCTTTCTTT
.	.	TRBV30	TRBJ2-3	CAWSGGSATQYF	TGTGCCTGGAGTGGGGGGTCAGCTACGCAGTATTTT
.	.	TRBV7-9	TRBJ2-3	CASSPLGSQYF	TGTGCCAGCAGCCCCCTCGGGTCGCAGTATTTT
.	.	TRBV7-8	TRBJ1-2	CASSLVVKATTNYGYTF	TGTGCCAGCAGCTTAGTGGTCAAGGCGACGACTAACTATGGCTACACCTTC
.	.	TRBV28	TRBJ1-4	CASLRAGSGNEKLFF	TGTGCCAGCTTACGCGCGGGATCCGGAAATGAAAAACTGTTTTTT
.	.	TRBV14	TRBJ2-2	CASSQGQLNTGELFF	TGTGCCAGCAGCCAAGGGCAGTTGAACACCGGGGAGCTGTTTTTT
.	.	TRBV10-3	TRBJ1-3	CAISDLTVAGNTIYF	TGTGCCATCAGTGATCTCACGGTTGCTGGAAACACCATATATTTT
TRBD2	.	TRBV7-2	TRBJ2-1	CATQLAGLNNEQFF	TGTGCCACACAACTAGCGGGGCTTAACAATGAGCAGTTCTTC
TRBD2	.	TRBV7-7	TRBJ2-5	CASSLRAGGGPQETQYF	TGTGCCAGCAGCTTAAGAGCGGGCGGGGGGCCCCAAGAGACCCAGTACTTC
.	.	TRBV6-5	TRBJ1-3	CASSYSGGGNTIYF	TGTGCCAGCAGTTACTCGGGTGGAGGAAACACCATATATTTT
TRBD1	.	TRBV5-6	TRBJ1-1	CASSDRVHWTEAFF	TGTGCCAGCAGCGACAGGGTACATTGGACTGAAGCTTTCTTT
.	.	TRBV6-5	TRBJ1-5	CASRPGLFDQPQHF	TGTGCCAGCAGACCCGGACTTTTCGATCAGCCCCAGCATTTT
.	.	TRBV7-6	TRBJ1-1	CASSLADLLNSEAFF	TGTGCCAGCAGCTTAGCCGACCTGCTGAACTCTGAAGCTTTCTTT
TRBD2	.	TRBV27	TRBJ2-5	CASSSRAGVGETQYF	TGTGCCAGCAGTTCGCGAGCGGGAGTAGGGGAGACCCAGTACTTC
TRBD2	.	TRBV7-9	TRBJ2-6	CASKSRRGENGANVLTF	TGTGCCAGCAAAAGTCGACGGGGGGAGAATGGGGCCAACGTCCTGACTTTC
.	.	TRBV4-1	TRBJ2-2	CASSQDPSIVTGELFF	TGCGCCAGCAGCCAAGATCCAAGTATTGTCACCGGGGAGCTGTTTTTT
.	once	TRBV10-1	TRBJ2-3	CASSQLEGTDTQYF	TGCGCCAGCAGTCAACTAGAAGGCACAGATACGCAGTATTTT
TRBD1	.	TRBV5-8	TRBJ1-1	CASSRTGGSMNTEAFF	TGTGCCAGCAGCCGGACAGGGGGCTCGATGAACACTGAAGCTTTCTTT
.	.	TRBV28	TRBJ1-1	CASSDSMNTEAFF	TGTGCCAGCTCGGACAGCATGAACACTGAAGCTTTCTTT